These 28 T cell receptor beta chains share one sample of origin, sequenced in a study of control samples from healthy donors and cancer patients. The repertoire was sequenced with immunoSEQ multiplex PCR; TCRdb's copy has only in-frame clones and lacks some. The sample has 50,000 to 55,000 clones, about nine tenths seen once. Sequencing input: PBMCs. These receptors came from a man between 60 and 70 years old with head and neck cancer.

This clone came up a few times. CDR3 sequence reads: CASSYRGSTYNEQFF. The CDR3 region has the DNA TGTGCCAGCAGCTACAGGGGGTCCACCTACAATGAGCAGTTCTTC. V usage is TRBV7-2 and J usage is TRBJ2-1; 8 bases line up with TRBD1. This CDR3 is 15 amino acids long. V was clipped by 4 bases and J by 2 bases; unmatched bases: 4. Germline CDR1 reads SGHTA; CDR2 reads FQGNSA.

The CDR3 reads CASSSQGRLGYTF. DNA for the CDR3: TGTGCCAGCAGCTCTCAGGGTCGTCTGGGCTACACCTTC. The chain combines TRBV7-2 with TRBJ1-2, with D possibly TRBD1 on 5 matching bases. CDR1 and CDR2 (germline): SGHTA, FQGNSA. Trimming took 4 bases from V and 8 from J, leaving 14 bases between them. The CDR3 is made up of 13 amino acids.

The rearrangement links TRBV6-2 or TRBV6-3 to TRBJ2-2; D unclear. Germline values: CDR1 MNHEY, CDR2 SVGEGT. Trimming cost V 2 bases and J 5 bases, with 15 bases left between them. The length of the CDR3 is 16 residues. CDR3: CASSYGTTRVTGELFF. CDR3 nucleotide sequence: TGTGCCAGCAGTTACGGAACAACAAGGGTTACCGGGGAGCTGTTTTTT.

CDR3 region: CASSLVGEAFF. CDR3 nucleotides: TGTGCCAGCAGCTTAGTGGGAGAAGCTTTCTTT. J is TRBJ1-1 and V is TRBV7-9; no firm D call. This CDR3 is 11 amino acids long. Trimming stripped 1 base from V and 8 bases from J, with 5 bases between. The germline V gene encodes CDR1 SEHNR and CDR2 FQNEAQ (reference sequence).

V is TRBV29-1 and J is TRBJ2-3; 9 nucleotides agree with TRBD1. Germline V gene sequence: CDR1 SQVTM, CDR2 ANQGSEA. The CDR3 runs to 14 residues. V trimming: 7 bases; J trimming: 4 bases; junction bases outside the gene matches: 9. CDR3 residues: CSGSRTGVPDTQYF. CDR3 sequence (DNA): TGCAGCGGGTCCCGGACAGGGGTTCCAGATACGCAGTATTTT.

V is TRBV19 and J is TRBJ1-4; no reliable D call. The V and J ends lost 5 bases and 5 bases respectively, with 12 bases between them. The CDR3 covers 14 residues. CDR1 is LNHDA and CDR2 is SQIVND in the germline V gene (reference sequence). The CDR3 here is CASSEQPINEKLFF. The CDR3 DNA reads TGTGCCAGTAGTGAGCAGCCAATAAATGAAAAACTGTTTTTT.

The chain joins TRBV19 to TRBJ2-5, with D maybe TRBD1 (6 bases). Germline CDR1 is LNHDA and CDR2 is SQIVND (reference sequence). There are 13 residues in the CDR3. The germline V and J ends were trimmed by 4 bases and 2 bases, with 8 bases remaining between them. CDR3 nucleotide sequence: TGTGCCAGTAGTACCAGGGGTCAAGAGACCCAGTACTTC. Protein: CASSTRGQETQYF.

The chain employs TRBV7-3 and TRBJ2-1, with 11 bases that match TRBD2. V was clipped by 5 bases and J by 4 bases; unmatched bases: 7. CDR1 is SGHTA and CDR2 is FQGTGA in the germline V gene. The CDR3 extends over 16 amino acids. DNA for the CDR3: TGTGCCAGCAGCCTCGAACCTAGCGGGGGGTACAATGAGCAGTTCTTC. Translating gives CASSLEPSGGYNEQFF. Filled out from reference TRBV7-3 and TRBJ2-1, the complete variable domain reads GAGVSQTPSNKVTEKGKYVELRCDPISGHTALYWYRQSLGQGPEFLIYFQGTGAADDSGLPNDRFFAVRPEGSVSTLKIQRTERGDSAVYLCASSLEPSGGYNEQFFGPGTRLTVL.

The chain uses TRBV5-1 and TRBJ2-6; tentatively, D is TRBD1 (5 bases). Germline V gene data show CDR1 as SGHRS and CDR2 as YFSETQ. The CDR3 has 16 amino acids. V was trimmed by 0 bases and J by 2 bases, leaving 9 bases between them. CDR3 nucleotide sequence: TGCGCCAGCAGCTTGGCCCAGGGTCCTGGGGCCAACGTCCTGACTTTC. Translation: CASSLAQGPGANVLTF.

CDR3 bases: TGCAGCGTTGCGGCAAGACAGGCCCCTGGTGAGCAGTACTTC. This encodes CSVAARQAPGEQYF. The chain joins TRBV29-1 to TRBJ2-7, with D possibly matching TRBD1 (6 bases). The CDR3 totals 14 residues. Trimming left V 4 bases short and J 7 bases short, with 20 bases between. Germline V gives CDR1 SQVTM, CDR2 ANQGSEA.

The rearrangement links TRBV13 to TRBJ1-2; TRBD1 agrees at 7 bases. Germline trimming cut 6 bases from V and 0 bases from J; bases unmatched to any gene: 13. CDR1 and CDR2 (germline): PRHDT, FYEKMQ (reference sequence). The CDR3 has 17 amino acids. This chain's CDR3 is CASSLITQGGPNYGYTF. The CDR3 DNA is TGTGCCAGCAGTCTGATCACGCAGGGGGGACCTAACTATGGCTACACCTTC.

The V and J genes are TRBV10-3 and TRBJ2-2, with TRBD1 as a possible D gene (5 bases). The V end was cut by 0 bases, the J end by 0 bases, with 8 bases between. This CDR3 contains 16 residues. Germline V gives CDR1 ENHRY, CDR2 SYGVKD. CDR3 amino acids: CAISESQVTNTGELFF. The CDR3 region has the DNA TGTGCCATCAGTGAGTCACAGGTGACGAACACCGGGGAGCTGTTTTTT.

This clone was seen a handful of times. This rearrangement joins TRBV5-1 to TRBJ1-2; no reliable D call. V gave up 6 bases and J gave up 8 bases, with 23 bases separating them. CDR1 and CDR2 (germline): SGHRS, YFSETQ. The CDR3 runs 15 residues. The CDR3 sequence is CASIALHNSPSGYTF. CDR3 nucleotides: TGCGCCAGCATAGCATTGCACAATTCACCTAGCGGCTACACCTTC.

In DNA, the CDR3 is TGTGCCAGCAGCATCCAGAGGACAGGGTTTGACACCGGGGAGCTGTTTTTT. Translated: CASSIQRTGFDTGELFF. The V call is TRBV13, the J call TRBJ2-2; 8 positions match TRBD1. V lost 5 bases to trimming and J lost 3 bases; unmatched junction nucleotides: 11. CDR3 length: 17 amino acids. CDR1 and CDR2 (germline): PRHDT, FYEKMQ (reference sequence). The full variable domain, rest sourced from reference TRBV13 and TRBJ2-2, is AAGVIQSPRHLIKEKRETATLKCYPIPRHDTVYWYQQGPGQDPQFLISFYEKMQSDKGSIPDRFSAQQFSDYHSELNMSSLELGDSALYFCASSIQRTGFDTGELFFGEGSRLTVL.

This chain links TRBV5-5 with TRBJ2-7; tentatively, D is TRBD1 (5 bases). The CDR3 spans 12 residues. The V gene's germline CDR1 is SGHKS and CDR2 YYEKEE (reference sequence). V was shortened by 4 bases and J by 0 bases, with 5 bases between the two germline ends. Written as DNA, the CDR3 is TGTGCCAGCAGCGACAGCTCCTACGAGCAGTACTTC. This translates into CASSDSSYEQYF.

The chain uses TRBV5-6 and TRBJ2-2; 11 bases fit TRBD2. Germline CDR1 SGHDT, CDR2 YYEEEE. The CDR3 is 19 residues long. J gave up 2 bases and V 3 bases, and 12 bases lay outside the gene matches. For the CDR3, the DNA is TGTGCCAGCAGCTGGCCAACCTTGGGACTAGCGGATAACACCGGGGAGCTGTTTTTT. It codes for CASSWPTLGLADNTGELFF.

The chain joins TRBV19 to TRBJ2-7; tentative D call: TRBD2 (5 bases). The CDR3 runs to 14 residues. V shed 2 bases and J shed 8 bases, with 16 bases lying between them. CDR1 LNHDA and CDR2 SQIVND come from the germline V gene (reference sequence). Here the CDR3 reads CASSISGGSRKQYF. CDR3 in DNA: TGTGCCAGTAGTATAAGCGGCGGGTCGAGGAAGCAGTACTTC.

CDR3 amino acids: CASSKTSGAEQYF. The CDR3 DNA sequence: TGTGCCAGCAGTAAAACCTCAGGAGCCGAGCAGTACTTC. The chain joins TRBV6-5 to TRBJ2-7; no firm D call. This CDR3 has 13 amino acids. Germline loops: CDR1 MNHEY, CDR2 SVGAGI. With 5 bases removed from V and 6 bases from J, the gap between germline ends came to 14 bases.

The table lists this clone with a few counts. The V call is TRBV10-3, the J call TRBJ1-2; no definite D call. Germline V lookup: CDR1 ENHRY, CDR2 SYGVKD. With 3 bases removed from V and 2 bases from J, the gap between germline ends came to 7 bases. This CDR3 comprises 13 residues. CDR3 in amino acids: CAISENPNYGYTF. DNA for the CDR3: TGTGCCATCAGTGAAAATCCAAACTATGGCTACACCTTC.

CDR3 in amino acids: CASSSIPGNTEAFF. The CDR3 DNA reads TGTGCCAGCAGCTCAATTCCGGGGAACACTGAAGCTTTCTTT. The rearrangement links TRBV7-2 to TRBJ1-1; D remains ambiguous. Trimming removed 4 bases at V and 1 base at J, with 10 bases between. This CDR3 region has 14 residues. In germline, CDR1 is SGHTA, CDR2 FQGNSA.

V and J are TRBV6-6 and TRBJ2-5; TRBD1 or TRBD2 may be the D gene (6 bases each). The germline V gene has CDR1 MNHNY and CDR2 SVGAGI (reference sequence). V was pared by 6 bases and J by 4 bases, with 27 bases between. This CDR3 region has 18 residues. The CDR3 coding sequence is TGTGCCAGCAGACGACTCCCGGGGGCCCTCGGGCAGGGAGAGACCCAGTACTTC. Its protein is CASRRLPGALGQGETQYF.

The chain recombines TRBV6-2 or TRBV6-3 with TRBJ2-1, with 8 bases lining up with TRBD2. The V gene end was trimmed by 2 bases and the J gene end by 7 bases; junction bases not matched to a gene: 10. This CDR3 contains 16 residues. Per germline, CDR1 MNHEY and CDR2 SVGEGT. CDR3 protein: CASSYPGGGTGNEQFF. CDR3 in DNA: TGTGCCAGCAGTTACCCGGGGGGGGGCACAGGGAATGAGCAGTTCTTC.

The chain carries TRBV25-1 and TRBJ1-2, with 9 nucleotides matching TRBD1. Looked up from germline, CDR1 is MGHDK and CDR2 is SYGVNS. This CDR3 contains 14 residues. J lost 7 bases, V lost 0 bases, and 3 bases had no gene match. CDR3 DNA sequence: TGTGCCAGCAGTGAATACACAGGGGGCTTTGGCTACACCTTC. It specifies CASSEYTGGFGYTF.

The chain has TRBV11-2 and TRBJ2-5; D not resolved. The CDR3 runs to 13 residues. The V gene's germline CDR1 is SGHAT and CDR2 FQNNGV. V shed 3 bases and J shed 4 bases, with 9 bases lying between them. The CDR3 loop reads CASSFQVLETQYF. In DNA form, the CDR3 reads TGTGCCAGCAGCTTCCAGGTACTAGAGACCCAGTACTTC.

This clone has only one observation. This chain connects TRBV6-5 to TRBJ1-5, with 7 bases matching TRBD1. Germline-derived CDR1 and CDR2 are MNHEY and SVGAGI. Germline trimming cut 6 bases from V and 2 bases from J; bases unmatched to any gene: 7. This CDR3 region has 15 residues. The CDR3 DNA sequence: TGTGCCAGCAGCCCACAGGGGTTGGGCAATCAGCCCCAGCATTTT. It yields the protein CASSPQGLGNQPQHF.

J is TRBJ2-7 and V is TRBV28; 7 nucleotides align to TRBD1. Germline CDR1 is MDHEN and CDR2 is SYDVKM. Trimming took 7 bases from V and 0 from J; bases not matched to a gene: 9. The CDR3 runs 15 residues. The CDR3 is CASTRTGTSSYEQYF. CDR3 in DNA: TGTGCCAGCACCCGGACAGGCACAAGCTCCTACGAGCAGTACTTC.

The rearrangement uses TRBV6-1 and TRBJ1-4; weak D call: TRBD1 (5 bases). V shed 3 bases and J shed 5 bases, with 22 bases lying between them. The CDR3 sequence is 18 residues long. Looked up from germline, CDR1 is MNHNS and CDR2 is SASEGT. The CDR3 DNA follows: TGTGCCAGCAGTGAGCAACCCCGTCGGACACCGGAAAATGAAAAACTGTTTTTT. It translates to CASSEQPRRTPENEKLFF.

The chain uses TRBV2 and TRBJ1-6; D is unresolved. Trimming removed 7 bases from V and 4 bases from J, with 14 bases in between. The CDR3 covers 15 residues. Looked up from germline, CDR1 is SNHLY and CDR2 is FYNNEI. The CDR3 nucleotides are TGTGCCAGCAAGGGCGGCGGAACTTATAATTCACCCCTCCACTTT. Its translation: CASKGGGTYNSPLHF.